A selection of T cell receptor beta chains follows, all from one sample in a study of graft-versus-host responses after intestinal transplantation. The data were produced by immunoSEQ multiplex PCR, yet TCRdb's version contains in-frame clones alone and is incomplete. The table records 60,000 to 65,000 clones, roughly 90% of them present only once. These receptors lack a known antigen. The sequenced sample was unstimulated CD8+ T cells sorted from spleen or lymph node cells, obtained before transplant. These receptors were obtained from a human donor who was the organ donor for an intestinal transplant. Both conserved end residues are trimmed from each CDR3. The order of the fields is V gene, J gene, CDR3 protein.

TRBV27	TRBJ2-1	ASSLYTGQNYNEQF
TRBV27	TRBJ2-1	ASSFSAGGRNEQF
TRBV2	TRBJ1-2	ASIMVAVLPRYGYT
TRBV28	TRBJ1-3	ASGTGGTGNTIY
TRBV30	TRBJ2-5	AWSPLSLAGETQY
TRBV7-9	TRBJ1-2	ASRPGQEGGYT
TRBV5-8	TRBJ2-2	ASSLDVAGEITGELF
TRBV4-3	TRBJ2-7	ASSQDIGTSGSHEQY
TRBV7-6	TRBJ1-2	ASSPLRGGANGYT
TRBV9	TRBJ2-1	ASSVRSSGSSYNEQF
TRBV4-2	TRBJ2-1	ASSHQGLAGVSYNEQF
TRBV21-1	TRBJ2-4	ASSVRDKNIQY
TRBV7-6	TRBJ1-1	ASSAGQGEGSTEAF
TRBV7-9	TRBJ2-1	ASSLLSEYNEQF
TRBV5-6	TRBJ2-7	ASSLLAGGNEQY
TRBV7-8	TRBJ1-1	ASSLAGTTEAF
TRBV28	TRBJ1-5	ASSSGMRYSNQPQH
TRBV27	NA	ASRGLAAYEQY
TRBV28	TRBJ1-1	ASSLLNRVTEAF
TRBV7-9	TRBJ2-1	ANRLAGGPPSYNEQF
TRBV28	TRBJ2-3	ASSLRGTDTQY
TRBV30	TRBJ2-3	AWSVTTSQGDTDTQY
TRBV19	TRBJ2-7	ASSADLTSPEQY
TRBV28	TRBJ1-2	ASSRPPGTVYGYT
TRBV7-9	TRBJ2-1	ASSLTSGDSYNEQF
TRBV28	TRBJ2-7	ASSPPAGESSYEQY
TRBV14	TRBJ1-1	ASSDDTQGMNTEAF
TRBV28	TRBJ1-5	ASGYRVNNQPQH
TRBV7-9	TRBJ1-2	ASGGTDQKYGYT
TRBV27	TRBJ1-4	ASRGGEKLF
TRBV30	TRBJ1-2	AWLEADESGYT
TRBV11-2	TRBJ1-2	ASGGQASNIYGYT
TRBV28	TRBJ1-2	ASSPLPREGYT
TRBV28	TRBJ2-1	ASTRGTSGTNEQF
TRBV4-2	TRBJ2-1	ASSQDPSGDYNEQF
TRBV28	TRBJ1-3	ASSFGGSGSGNTIY
TRBV10-2	TRBJ1-2	ASQGQGGYGYT
TRBV5-1	TRBJ2-7	ASSLGQGLSYEQY
TRBV4-3	TRBJ1-2	ASSQNVAGEGVNYGYT
TRBV29-1	TRBJ2-1	SVDRQGESIAYNEQF
TRBV5-4	TRBJ2-1	ASSWGLAGYHEQF
TRBV6-6	TRBJ2-3	ASSYSTGDTQY
TRBV28	TRBJ1-1	ASSTDRETEAF
TRBV19	TRBJ1-5	ASSISLTVNQPQH
TRBV2	TRBJ2-3	ASTLGLAGPPDTQY
TRBV30	TRBJ2-1	AVWQAQNEQF
TRBV15	TRBJ2-1	ATSRDDAEWNEQF
TRBV7-8	TRBJ1-2	ADSMGTVHLALNYGYT
TRBV30	TRBJ2-2	AWSPATGTGELF
TRBV7-8	TRBJ2-5	ASSPLQPKETQY